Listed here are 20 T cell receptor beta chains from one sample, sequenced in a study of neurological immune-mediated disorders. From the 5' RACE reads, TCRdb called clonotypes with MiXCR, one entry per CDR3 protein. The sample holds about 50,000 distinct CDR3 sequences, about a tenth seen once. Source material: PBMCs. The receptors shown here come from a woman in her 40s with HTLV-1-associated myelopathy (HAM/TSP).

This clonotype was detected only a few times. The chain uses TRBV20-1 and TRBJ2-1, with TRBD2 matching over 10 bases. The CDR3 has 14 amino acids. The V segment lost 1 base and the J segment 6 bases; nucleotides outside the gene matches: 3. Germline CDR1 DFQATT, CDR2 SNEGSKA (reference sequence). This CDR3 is CSARGLAGVNEQFF. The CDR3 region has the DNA TGCAGTGCTAGAGGGCTAGCGGGGGTCAATGAGCAGTTCTTC.

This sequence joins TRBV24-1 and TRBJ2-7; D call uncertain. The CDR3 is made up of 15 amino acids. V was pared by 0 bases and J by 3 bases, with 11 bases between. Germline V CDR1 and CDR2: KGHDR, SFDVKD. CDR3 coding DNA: TGTGCCACCAGTGATTTGAAGGGAAATCGCTACGAGCAGTACTTC. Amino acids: CATSDLKGNRYEQYF.

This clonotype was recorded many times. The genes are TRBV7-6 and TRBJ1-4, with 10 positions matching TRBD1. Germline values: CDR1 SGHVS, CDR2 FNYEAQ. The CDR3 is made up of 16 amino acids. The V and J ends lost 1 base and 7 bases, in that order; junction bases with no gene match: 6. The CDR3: CASSLVPTGGFEKLFF. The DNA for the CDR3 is TGTGCCAGCAGCTTAGTTCCGACAGGGGGCTTTGAAAAACTGTTTTTT.

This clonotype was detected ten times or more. The CDR3 reads CASSPASGLNTEAFF. CDR3 DNA: TGCGCCAGCAGCCCGGCGTCTGGATTGAACACTGAAGCTTTCTTT. The chain recombines TRBV5-1 with TRBJ1-1; D gene unclear. CDR3 length equals 15 residues. Per germline, CDR1 SGHRS and CDR2 YFSETQ. Trimming left V 4 bases short and J 0 bases short, with 13 bases between.

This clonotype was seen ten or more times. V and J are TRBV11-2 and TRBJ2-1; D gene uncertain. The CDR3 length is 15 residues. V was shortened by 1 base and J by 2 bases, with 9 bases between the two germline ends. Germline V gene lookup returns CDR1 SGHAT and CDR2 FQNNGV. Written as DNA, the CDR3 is TGTGCCAGCAGCTTAGTTTACCACGCCTACAATGAGCAGTTCTTC. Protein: CASSLVYHAYNEQFF.

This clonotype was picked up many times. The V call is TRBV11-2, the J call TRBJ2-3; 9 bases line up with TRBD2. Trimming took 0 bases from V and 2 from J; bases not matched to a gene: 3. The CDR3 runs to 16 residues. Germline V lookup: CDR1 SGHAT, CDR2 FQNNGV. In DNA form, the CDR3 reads TGTGCCAGCAGCTTAGAGGTAGCGGGGGCCACAGATACGCAGTATTTT. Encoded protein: CASSLEVAGATDTQYF. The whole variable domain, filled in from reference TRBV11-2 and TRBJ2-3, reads EAGVAQSPRYKIIEKRQSVAFWCNPISGHATLYWYQQILGQGPKLLIQFQNNGVVDDSQLPKDRFSAERLKGVDSTLKIQPAKLEDSAVYLCASSLEVAGATDTQYFGPGTRLTVL.

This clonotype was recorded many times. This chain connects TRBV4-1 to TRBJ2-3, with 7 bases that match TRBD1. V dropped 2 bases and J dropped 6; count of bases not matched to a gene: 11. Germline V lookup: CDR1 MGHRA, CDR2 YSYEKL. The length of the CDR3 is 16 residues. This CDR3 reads CASSQLGTAFADTQYF. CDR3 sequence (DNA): TGCGCCAGCAGCCAACTGGGGACAGCTTTTGCGGATACGCAGTATTTT.

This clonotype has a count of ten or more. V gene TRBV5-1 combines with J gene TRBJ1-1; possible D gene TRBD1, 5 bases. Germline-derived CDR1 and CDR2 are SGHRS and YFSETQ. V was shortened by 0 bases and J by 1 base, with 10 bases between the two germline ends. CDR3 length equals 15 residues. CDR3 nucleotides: TGCGCCAGCAGCTTGGATTTGACAGCGAACACTGAAGCTTTCTTT. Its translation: CASSLDLTANTEAFF. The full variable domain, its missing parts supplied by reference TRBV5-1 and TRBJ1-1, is KAGVTQTPRYLIKTRGQQVTLSCSPISGHRSVSWYQQTPGQGLQFLFEYFSETQRNKGNFPGRFSGRQFSNSRSEMNVSTLELGDSALYLCASSLDLTANTEAFFGQGTRLTVV.

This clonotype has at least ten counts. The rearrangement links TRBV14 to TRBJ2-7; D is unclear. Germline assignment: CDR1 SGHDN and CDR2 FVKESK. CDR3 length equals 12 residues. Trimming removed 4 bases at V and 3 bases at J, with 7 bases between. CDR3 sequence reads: CASSLQGYEQYF. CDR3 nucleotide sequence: TGTGCCAGCAGCCTACAAGGCTACGAGCAGTACTTC.

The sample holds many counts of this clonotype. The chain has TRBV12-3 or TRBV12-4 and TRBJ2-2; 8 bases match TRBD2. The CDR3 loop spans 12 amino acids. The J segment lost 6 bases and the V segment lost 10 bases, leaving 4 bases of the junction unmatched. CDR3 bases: TGTGCCACCGGGGGGGCCCCCGGGGAGCTGTTTTTT. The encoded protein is CATGGAPGELFF.

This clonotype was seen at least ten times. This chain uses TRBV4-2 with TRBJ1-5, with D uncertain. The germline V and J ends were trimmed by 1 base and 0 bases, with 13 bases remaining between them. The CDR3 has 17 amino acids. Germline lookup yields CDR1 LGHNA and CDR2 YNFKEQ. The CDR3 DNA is TGTGCCAGCAGCCAAGGGGAGGTAGCCGCTAGCAATCAGCCCCAGCATTTT. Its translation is CASSQGEVAASNQPQHF.

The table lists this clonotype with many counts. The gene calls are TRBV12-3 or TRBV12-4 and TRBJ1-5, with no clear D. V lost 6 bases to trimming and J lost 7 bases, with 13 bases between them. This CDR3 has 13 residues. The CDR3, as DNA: TGTGCCAGCAGGGACGGTTTAAGCCAGCCCCAGCATTTT. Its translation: CASRDGLSQPQHF.

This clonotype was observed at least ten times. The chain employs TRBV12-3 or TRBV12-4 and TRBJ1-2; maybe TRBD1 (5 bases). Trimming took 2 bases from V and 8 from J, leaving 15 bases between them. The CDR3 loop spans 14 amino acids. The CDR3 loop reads CASSLSPSGAGYTF. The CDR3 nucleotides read TGTGCCAGCAGTTTAAGCCCCTCCGGGGCCGGCTACACCTTC.

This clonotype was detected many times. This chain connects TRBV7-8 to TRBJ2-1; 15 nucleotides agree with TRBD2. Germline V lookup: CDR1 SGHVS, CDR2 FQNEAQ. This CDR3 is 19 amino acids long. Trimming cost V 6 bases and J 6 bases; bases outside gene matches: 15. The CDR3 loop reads CASRVSGTSGGLLINEQFF. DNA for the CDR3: TGTGCCAGCAGAGTATCCGGGACTAGCGGGGGGCTCCTCATCAATGAGCAGTTCTTC.

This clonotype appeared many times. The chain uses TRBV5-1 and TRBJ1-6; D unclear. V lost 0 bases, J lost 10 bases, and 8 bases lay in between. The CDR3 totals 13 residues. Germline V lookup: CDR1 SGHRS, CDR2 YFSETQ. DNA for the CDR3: TGCGCCAGCAGCTTGGCCGAGGAATCACCCCTCCACTTT. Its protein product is CASSLAEESPLHF.

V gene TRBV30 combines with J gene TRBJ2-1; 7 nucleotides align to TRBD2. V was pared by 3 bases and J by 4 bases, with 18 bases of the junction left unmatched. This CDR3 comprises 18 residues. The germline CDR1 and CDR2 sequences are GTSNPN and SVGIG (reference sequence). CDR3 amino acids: CAWRWRMGRGDRYNEQFF. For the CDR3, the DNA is TGTGCCTGGAGATGGCGAATGGGGAGGGGCGACCGGTACAATGAGCAGTTCTTC. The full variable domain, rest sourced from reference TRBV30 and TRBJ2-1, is SQTIHQWPATLVQPVGSPLSLECTVEGTSNPNLYWYRQAAGRGLQLLFYSVGIGQISSEVPQNLSASRPQDRQFILSSKKLLLSDSGFYLCAWRWRMGRGDRYNEQFFGPGTRLTVL.

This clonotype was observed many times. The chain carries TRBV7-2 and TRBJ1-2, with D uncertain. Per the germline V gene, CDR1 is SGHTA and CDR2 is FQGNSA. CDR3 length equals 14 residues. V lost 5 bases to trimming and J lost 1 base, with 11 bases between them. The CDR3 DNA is TGTGCCAGCAGCCCGGACGGGGTTAACTATGGCTACACCTTC. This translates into CASSPDGVNYGYTF.

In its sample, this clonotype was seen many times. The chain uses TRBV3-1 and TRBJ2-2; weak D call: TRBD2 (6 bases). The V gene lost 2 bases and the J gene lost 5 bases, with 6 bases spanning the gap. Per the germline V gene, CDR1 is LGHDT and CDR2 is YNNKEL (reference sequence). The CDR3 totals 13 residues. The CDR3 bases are TGTGCCAGCAGCCAACGGGGGACCGGGGAGCTGTTTTTT. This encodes CASSQRGTGELFF.

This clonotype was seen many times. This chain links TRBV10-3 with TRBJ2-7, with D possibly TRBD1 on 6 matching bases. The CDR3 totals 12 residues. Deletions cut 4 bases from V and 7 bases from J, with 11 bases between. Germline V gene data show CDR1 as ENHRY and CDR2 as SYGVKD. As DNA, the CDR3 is TGTGCCATCAGTGGTGGACAGACGGAGCAGTACTTC. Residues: CAISGGQTEQYF.

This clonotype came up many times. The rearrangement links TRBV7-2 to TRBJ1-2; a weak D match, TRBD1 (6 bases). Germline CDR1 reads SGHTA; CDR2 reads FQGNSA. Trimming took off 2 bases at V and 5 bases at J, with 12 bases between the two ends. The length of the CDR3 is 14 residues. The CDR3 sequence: CASSLPRDTYGYTF. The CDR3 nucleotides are TGTGCCAGCAGCTTACCTCGGGACACATATGGCTACACCTTC.